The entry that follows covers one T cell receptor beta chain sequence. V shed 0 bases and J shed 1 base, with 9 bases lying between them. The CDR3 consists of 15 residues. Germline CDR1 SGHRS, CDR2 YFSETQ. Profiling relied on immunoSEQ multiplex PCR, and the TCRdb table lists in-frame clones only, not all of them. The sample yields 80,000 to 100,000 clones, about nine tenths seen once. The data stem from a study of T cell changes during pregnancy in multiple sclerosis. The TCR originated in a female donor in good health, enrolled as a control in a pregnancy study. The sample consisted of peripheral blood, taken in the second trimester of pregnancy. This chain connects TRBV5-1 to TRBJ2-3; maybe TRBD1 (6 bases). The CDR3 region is CASSLEQGGTDTQYF. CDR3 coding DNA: TGCGCCAGCAGCTTGGAACAGGGCGGCACAGATACGCAGTATTTT.